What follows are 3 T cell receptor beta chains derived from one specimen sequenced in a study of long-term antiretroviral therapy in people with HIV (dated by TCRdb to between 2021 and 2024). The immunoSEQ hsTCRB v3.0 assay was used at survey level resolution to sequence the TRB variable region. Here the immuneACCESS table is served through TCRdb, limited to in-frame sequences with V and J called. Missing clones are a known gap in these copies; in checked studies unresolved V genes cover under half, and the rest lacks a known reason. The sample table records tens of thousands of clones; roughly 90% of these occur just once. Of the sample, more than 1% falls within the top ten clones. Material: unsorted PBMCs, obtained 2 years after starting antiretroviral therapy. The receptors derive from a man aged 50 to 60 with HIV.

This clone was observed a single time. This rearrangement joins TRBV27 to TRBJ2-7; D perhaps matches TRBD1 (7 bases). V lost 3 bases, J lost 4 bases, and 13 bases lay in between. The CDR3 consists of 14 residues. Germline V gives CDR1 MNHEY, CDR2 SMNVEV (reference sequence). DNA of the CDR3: TGTGCCAGCAGTTTGGGGCAGGGGGGATACGAGCAGTACTTC. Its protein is CASSLGQGGYEQYF.

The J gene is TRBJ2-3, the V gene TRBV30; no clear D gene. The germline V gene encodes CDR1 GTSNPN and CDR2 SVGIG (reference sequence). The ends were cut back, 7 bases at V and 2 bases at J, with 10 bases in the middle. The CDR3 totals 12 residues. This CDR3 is CASRLPTDTQYF. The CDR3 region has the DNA TGTGCCTCCCGACTCCCCACAGATACGCAGTATTTT. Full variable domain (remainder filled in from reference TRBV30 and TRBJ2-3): SQTIHQWPATLVQPVGSPLSLECTVEGTSNPNLYWYRQAAGRGLQLLFYSVGIGQISSEVPQNLSASRPQDRQFILSSKKLLLSDSGFYLCASRLPTDTQYFGPGTRLTVL.

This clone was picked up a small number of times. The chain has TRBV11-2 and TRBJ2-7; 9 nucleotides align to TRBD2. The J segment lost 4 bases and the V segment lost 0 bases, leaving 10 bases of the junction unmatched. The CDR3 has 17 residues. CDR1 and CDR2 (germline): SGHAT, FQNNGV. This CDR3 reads CASSLEVGGGASYEQYF. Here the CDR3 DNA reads TGTGCCAGCAGCTTAGAGGTGGGCGGGGGGGCCTCTTACGAGCAGTACTTC. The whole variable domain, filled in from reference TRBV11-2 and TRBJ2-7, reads EAGVAQSPRYKIIEKRQSVAFWCNPISGHATLYWYQQILGQGPKLLIQFQNNGVVDDSQLPKDRFSAERLKGVDSTLKIQPAKLEDSAVYLCASSLEVGGGASYEQYFGPGTRLTVT.